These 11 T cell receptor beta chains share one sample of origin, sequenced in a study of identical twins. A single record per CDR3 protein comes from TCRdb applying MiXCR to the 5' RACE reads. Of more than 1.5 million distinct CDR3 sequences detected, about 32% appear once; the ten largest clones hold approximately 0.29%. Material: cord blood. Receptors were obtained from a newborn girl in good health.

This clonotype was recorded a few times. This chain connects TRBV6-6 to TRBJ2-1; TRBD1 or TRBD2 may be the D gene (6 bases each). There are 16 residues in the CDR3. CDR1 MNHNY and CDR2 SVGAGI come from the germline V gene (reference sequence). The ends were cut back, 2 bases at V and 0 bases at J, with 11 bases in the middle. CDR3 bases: TGTGCCAGCAGTTACGTCCCGGGGGCCTCCTACAATGAGCAGTTCTTC. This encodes CASSYVPGASYNEQFF.

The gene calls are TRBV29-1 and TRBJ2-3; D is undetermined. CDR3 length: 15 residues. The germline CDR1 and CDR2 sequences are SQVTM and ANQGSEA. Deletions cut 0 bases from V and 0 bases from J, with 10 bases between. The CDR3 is CSVEDRASSTDTQYF. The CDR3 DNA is TGCAGCGTTGAAGATAGGGCCTCTAGCACAGATACGCAGTATTTT.

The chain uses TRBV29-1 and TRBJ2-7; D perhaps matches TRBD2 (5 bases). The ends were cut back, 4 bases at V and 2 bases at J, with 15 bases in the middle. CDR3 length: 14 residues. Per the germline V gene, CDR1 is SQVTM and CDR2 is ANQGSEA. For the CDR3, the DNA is TGCAGCGTTGTCAATTTCGGGGAAACCTACGAGCAGTACTTC. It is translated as CSVVNFGETYEQYF.

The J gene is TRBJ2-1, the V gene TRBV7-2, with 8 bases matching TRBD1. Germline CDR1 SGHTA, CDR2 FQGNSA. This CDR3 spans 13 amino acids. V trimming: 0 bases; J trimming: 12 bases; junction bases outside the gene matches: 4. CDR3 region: CASSLADRGGQFF. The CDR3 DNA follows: TGTGCCAGCAGCTTAGCAGACAGGGGTGGGCAGTTCTTC.

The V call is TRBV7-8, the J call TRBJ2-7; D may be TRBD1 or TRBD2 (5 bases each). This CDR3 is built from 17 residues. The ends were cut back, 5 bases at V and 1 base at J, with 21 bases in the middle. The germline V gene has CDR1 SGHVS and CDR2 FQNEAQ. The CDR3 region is CASSLSDNGAFSYEQYF. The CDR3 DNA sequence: TGTGCCAGCAGCCTCTCTGATAACGGGGCCTTTTCCTACGAGCAGTACTTC.

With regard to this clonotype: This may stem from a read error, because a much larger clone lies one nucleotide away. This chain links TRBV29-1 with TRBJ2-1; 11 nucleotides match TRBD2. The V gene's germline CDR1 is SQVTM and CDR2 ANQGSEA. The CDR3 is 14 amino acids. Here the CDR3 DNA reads TGCAGCGTTGGACTAGCGGGGACCTACAATGAGCACTTCTTC. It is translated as CSVGLAGTYNEHFF.

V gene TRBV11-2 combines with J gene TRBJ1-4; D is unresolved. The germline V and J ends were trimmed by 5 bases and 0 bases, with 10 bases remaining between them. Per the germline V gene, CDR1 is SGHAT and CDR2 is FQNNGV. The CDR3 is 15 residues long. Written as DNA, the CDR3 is TGTGCCAGCAGCCCTGGCCGGGCAACTAATGAAAAACTGTTTTTT. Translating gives CASSPGRATNEKLFF.

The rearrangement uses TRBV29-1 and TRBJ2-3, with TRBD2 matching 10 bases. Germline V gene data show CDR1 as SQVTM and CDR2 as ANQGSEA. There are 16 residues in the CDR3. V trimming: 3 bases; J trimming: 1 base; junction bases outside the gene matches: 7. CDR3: CSVELLAGERTDTQYF. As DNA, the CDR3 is TGCAGCGTTGAGCTCCTAGCGGGAGAGCGCACAGATACGCAGTATTTT.

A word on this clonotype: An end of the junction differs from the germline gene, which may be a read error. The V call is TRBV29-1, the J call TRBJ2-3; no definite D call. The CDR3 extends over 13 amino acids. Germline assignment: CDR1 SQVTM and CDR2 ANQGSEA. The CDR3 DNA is TGCAGCGTTGATTCGGCCCTTACAGATGCGCAGTATTTT. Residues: CSVDSALTDAQYF.

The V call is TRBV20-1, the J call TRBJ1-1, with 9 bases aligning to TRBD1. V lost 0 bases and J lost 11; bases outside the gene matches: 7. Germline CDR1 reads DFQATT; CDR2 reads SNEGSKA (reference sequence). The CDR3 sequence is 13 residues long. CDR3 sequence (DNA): TGCAGTGCTAGAGATATGAGACAGGGGGTGGCTTTCTTT. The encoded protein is CSARDMRQGVAFF.

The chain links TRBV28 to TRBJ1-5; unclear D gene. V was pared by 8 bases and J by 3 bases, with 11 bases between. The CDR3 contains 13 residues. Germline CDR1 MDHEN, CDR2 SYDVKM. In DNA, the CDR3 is TGTGCCAGCCGGTTGGTCCCCAATCAGCCCCAGCATTTT. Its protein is CASRLVPNQPQHF.